What follows are 25 T cell receptor beta chains derived from one specimen sequenced in a study of vaccination and CD4 T cells after COVID-19. The time point is: late sampling 161 to 241 days after vaccination in a few convalescent patients. As to treatment: roughly ten-day PBMC culture with coronavirus spike peptide pools or control peptides (ViraFEST assay). Their antigens are not known. Sequenced with the Oncomine TCR Beta short-read assay was DNA taken from cultured CD4+ T cells. One entry per CDR3 protein results from TCRdb running MiXCR on the PCR reads. The sample contains around 23,000 distinct CDR3 sequences, about 30% of which appear only once. The material was CD4+ T cells from blood, cultured in vitro, obtained about 7 months after SARS-CoV-2 vaccination. These receptors all stem from a human donor who had recovered from COVID-19.

V is TRBV18 and J is TRBJ2-1; D is tentatively TRBD1 or TRBD2 (5 bases each). The germline V and J ends were trimmed by 3 bases and 9 bases, with 18 bases remaining between them. The CDR3 contains 15 residues. The V gene's germline CDR1 is KGHSH and CDR2 LQKENI. CDR3 nucleotide sequence: TGTGCCAGCTCACCGCTATCCGGGACCCACCTTGAGCAGTTCTTC. Protein: CASSPLSGTHLEQFF.

This sequence joins TRBV7-2 and TRBJ2-7; D remains ambiguous. Germline CDR1 and CDR2: SGHTA and FQGNSA. Trimming took off 5 bases at V and 0 bases at J, with 11 bases between the two ends. This CDR3 is 14 amino acids long. The CDR3 loop reads CASSNDWSSYEQYF. The CDR3 coding sequence is TGTGCCAGCAGCAACGACTGGAGCTCCTACGAGCAGTACTTC. Looking up the rest from reference TRBV7-2 and TRBJ2-7 gives the full variable domain: GAGVSQSPSNKVTEKGKDVELRCDPISGHTALYWYRQSLGQGLEFLIYFQGNSAPDKSGLPSDRFSAERTGGSVSTLTIQRTQQEDSAVYLCASSNDWSSYEQYFGPGTRLTVT.

The chain couples TRBV27 to TRBJ2-3, with TRBD1 identical over 7 bases. Trimming took 11 bases from V and 6 from J; bases not matched to a gene: 14. CDR1 is MNHEY, CDR2 SMNVEV, per germline (reference sequence). The CDR3 is 14 amino acids. CDR3 in DNA: TGTGCCGCAGGTGGCAGGGGGTTGTGGGATACGCAGTATTTT. Protein: CAAGGRGLWDTQYF.

This clonotype was observed a few times. V and J are TRBV7-9 and TRBJ2-1; TRBD2 matches 8 bases. Unmatched junction bases numbered 7, after V lost 2 bases and J lost 7 bases. CDR3 length: 15 amino acids. Germline V gene data show CDR1 as SEHNR and CDR2 as FQNEAQ (reference sequence). DNA of the CDR3: TGTGCCAGCAGCTTAAGTCAGGCTAGCGGGAATGAGCAGTTCTTC. It translates to CASSLSQASGNEQFF.

V usage is TRBV6-5 and J usage is TRBJ2-7; 7 bases align to TRBD1. Germline V CDR1 and CDR2: MNHEY, SVGAGI. The CDR3 covers 14 residues. V lost 2 bases and J lost 2; bases outside the gene matches: 3. In nucleotides, the CDR3 is TGTGCCAGCAGTTACCAGACAGGGCCCTACGAGCAGTACTTC. This sequence encodes CASSYQTGPYEQYF.

The V call is TRBV5-6, the J call TRBJ2-7; the D gene is possibly TRBD2 (5 bases). Germline V lookup: CDR1 SGHDT, CDR2 YYEEEE. The CDR3 is 14 amino acids. V dropped 4 bases and J dropped 2 bases, with 13 bases sitting between them. For the CDR3, the DNA is TGTGCCAGCAGCCTAGGACTGTCCGCCTACGAGCAGTACTTC. This translates into CASSLGLSAYEQYF.

The rearrangement uses TRBV5-4 and TRBJ2-5; D perhaps matches TRBD1 (6 bases). V was clipped by 8 bases and J by 4 bases, with 15 bases between them. The CDR3 has 13 residues. Per germline, CDR1 SGHNT and CDR2 YYREEE (reference sequence). CDR3 in amino acids: CASLPQGSETQYF. The CDR3 DNA reads as TGTGCCAGTCTGCCGCAGGGGTCAGAGACCCAGTACTTC. The whole variable domain, filled in from reference TRBV5-4 and TRBJ2-5, reads ETGVTQSPTHLIKTRGQQVTLRCSSQSGHNTVSWYQQALGQGPQFIFQYYREEENGRGNFPPRFSGLQFPNYSSELNVNALELDDSALYLCASLPQGSETQYFGPGTRLLVL.

This clonotype occurred a few times. The chain couples TRBV19 to TRBJ1-2, with D unresolved. There are 13 residues in the CDR3. Trimming stripped 5 bases from V and 5 bases from J, with 12 bases between. Germline lookup yields CDR1 LNHDA and CDR2 SQIVND (reference sequence). This CDR3 is CASSRPRVYGYTF. CDR3 nucleotides: TGTGCCAGTAGTCGCCCAAGGGTATATGGCTACACCTTC.

This clonotype came up a few times. This rearrangement joins TRBV20-1 to TRBJ1-1, with unresolved D. The CDR3 sequence is 12 residues long. Between the trimmed V and J ends, which lost 2 bases and 8 bases, there was a span of 12 bases. CDR1 and CDR2 from the germline V gene are DFQATT and SNEGSKA (reference sequence). CDR3 protein: CSARSRLSEAFF. DNA of the CDR3: TGCAGTGCTAGAAGTAGATTATCGGAAGCTTTCTTT.

Only a few counts were recorded for this clonotype. The gene calls are TRBV7-3 and TRBJ2-1; the D gene is possibly TRBD1 (6 bases). This CDR3 region has 11 residues. The germline gives CDR1 SGHTA, CDR2 FQGTGA. The V end was cut by 6 bases, the J end by 9 bases, with 9 bases between. CDR3: CASSTGSEQFF. DNA for the CDR3: TGTGCCAGCAGTACAGGGAGTGAGCAGTTCTTC.

This clonotype showed up just a few times. The rearrangement uses TRBV15 and TRBJ2-1, with 7 positions matching TRBD1. This CDR3 comprises 18 residues. Germline V gene data show CDR1 as LNHNV and CDR2 as YYDKDF (reference sequence). Trimming removed 0 bases from V and 8 bases from J; junction bases left unmatched: 16. The CDR3 DNA follows: TGTGCCACCAGCAGAGATCTGGCAGGGGGATGGAGTAGCGATGAGCAGTTCTTC. Its translation is CATSRDLAGGWSSDEQFF. Complete variable domain (other parts from reference TRBV15 and TRBJ2-1): DAMVIQNPRYQVTQFGKPVTLSCSQTLNHNVMYWYQQKSSQAPKLLFHYYDKDFNNEADTPDNFQSRRPNTSFCFLDIRSPGLGDTAMYLCATSRDLAGGWSSDEQFFGPGTRLTVL.

The V call is TRBV7-2, the J call TRBJ2-7; D might be TRBD1 (5 bases). Trimming pared 2 bases from V and 6 bases from J, leaving 17 bases between. The germline CDR1 and CDR2 sequences are SGHTA and FQGNSA. CDR3 size: 15 residues. CDR3 DNA sequence: TGTGCCAGCAGCTTATCTCGGCAGGGTATGGGCGAGCAGTACTTC. Protein: CASSLSRQGMGEQYF.

A few counts support this clonotype. The V and J genes are TRBV6-5 and TRBJ2-5; D not certain. CDR1 MNHEY and CDR2 SVGAGI come from the germline V gene. V shed 2 bases and J shed 2 bases, with 27 bases lying between them. This CDR3 is 20 amino acids long. Here the CDR3 DNA reads TGTGCCAGCAGTTACCTCGGAGTCGGTTCGTTGTCTGGGCCGCAAGAGACCCAGTACTTC. This translates into CASSYLGVGSLSGPQETQYF.

Written as DNA, the CDR3 is TGTGCCAGCACCGAACAGGGGGAGGGAAATGAGCAGTTCTTC. Translated: CASTEQGEGNEQFF. The genes are TRBV5-4 and TRBJ2-1, with D perhaps matching TRBD1 (8 bases). Trimming left V 6 bases short and J 7 bases short, with 17 bases between. This CDR3 is 14 amino acids long. Germline V CDR1 and CDR2: SGHNT, YYREEE (reference sequence).

The rearrangement links TRBV20-1 to TRBJ1-5, with D perhaps TRBD1 (6 bases). Per the germline V gene, CDR1 is DFQATT and CDR2 is SNEGSKA (reference sequence). The CDR3 is 14 residues long. V gave up 3 bases and J gave up 6 bases, with 15 bases separating them. CDR3 protein: CSARPGLGGQPQHF. The CDR3 region has the DNA TGCAGTGCTAGGCCGGGCCTAGGGGGTCAGCCCCAGCATTTT.

The CDR3 region has the DNA TGTGCCAGCAGCGCCCGACTAGCTAGCAACAATGAGCAGTTCTTC. It is translated as CASSARLASNNEQFF. The J gene is TRBJ2-1, the V gene TRBV7-2, with 7 positions matching TRBD2. This CDR3 has 15 residues. With 5 bases clipped from V and 5 bases from J, the junction kept 9 bases outside the gene matches. CDR1 is SGHTA and CDR2 is FQGNSA in the germline V gene.

Judged by abundance, this clonotype is medium-sized. The chain has TRBV7-9 and TRBJ1-2; a weak D match, TRBD1 (6 bases). Germline V gives CDR1 SEHNR, CDR2 FQNEAQ (reference sequence). CDR3 length: 13 amino acids. V dropped 5 bases and J dropped 2 bases, with 9 bases sitting between them. The CDR3 DNA follows: TGTGCCAGCAGCCGGGGACAAAACTATGGCTACACCTTC. Protein: CASSRGQNYGYTF.

This clonotype was counted a few times. The V call is TRBV6-1, the J call TRBJ1-2; D not certain. Germline V gives CDR1 MNHNS, CDR2 SASEGT. This CDR3 comprises 14 residues. Deletions cut 1 base from V and 9 bases from J, with 15 bases between. CDR3 DNA: TGTGCCAGCAGTGAAGAAGGTTGGCAGAACAGCTACACCTTC. Translated: CASSEEGWQNSYTF.

This clonotype is medium-sized within its sample. The gene calls are TRBV7-9 and TRBJ2-1; D is possibly TRBD1 or TRBD2 (5 bases each). Germline-derived CDR1 and CDR2 are SEHNR and FQNEAQ (reference sequence). The CDR3 spans 17 residues. Trimming left V 5 bases short and J 0 bases short, with 17 bases between. The CDR3 DNA is TGTGCCAGCAGCGTCCCGAGGGGCACGAGCTCCTACAATGAGCAGTTCTTC. It specifies CASSVPRGTSSYNEQFF.

The rearrangement joins TRBV2 to TRBJ2-5; TRBD2 is a possible D gene (7 bases). V was pared by 5 bases and J by 5 bases, with 15 bases between. The CDR3 length is 14 residues. Germline V gives CDR1 SNHLY, CDR2 FYNNEI. CDR3 coding DNA: TGTGCCAGCAGTCTAACCTCGGGGGGCGAGACCCAGTACTTC. It yields the protein CASSLTSGGETQYF.

This clonotype was observed a few times. This chain joins TRBV20-1 and TRBJ2-3; 8 nucleotides match TRBD2. V lost 4 bases and J lost 6; bases outside the gene matches: 3. Looked up from germline, CDR1 is DFQATT and CDR2 is SNEGSKA (reference sequence). The CDR3 totals 12 residues. The CDR3 here is CSATTGGDTQYF. The CDR3 DNA reads TGCAGTGCTACGACGGGAGGGGATACGCAGTATTTT.

V gene TRBV6-4 combines with J gene TRBJ2-7; weak D call: TRBD1 (5 bases). Per the germline V gene, CDR1 is MRHNA and CDR2 is SNTAGT. The CDR3 is made up of 16 amino acids. Trimming removed 0 bases from V and 5 bases from J, with 17 bases in between. CDR3 in DNA: TGTGCCAGCAGTGACTCGAATGTCTCAGGGTCCCACGAGCAGTACTTC. It specifies CASSDSNVSGSHEQYF.

This clonotype turned up a few times. The V and J genes are TRBV7-2 and TRBJ2-2; no clear D gene. V was shortened by 2 bases and J by 8 bases, with 6 bases between the two germline ends. CDR1 SGHTA and CDR2 FQGNSA come from the germline V gene. This CDR3 is built from 12 residues. The CDR3: CASSLIGGELFF. CDR3 coding DNA: TGTGCCAGCAGCTTAATTGGGGGGGAGCTGTTTTTT.

The V gene is TRBV20-1, the J gene TRBJ1-4; D is unresolved. Germline values: CDR1 DFQATT, CDR2 SNEGSKA (reference sequence). This CDR3 has 13 residues. Trimming left V 3 bases short and J 8 bases short, with 13 bases between. The CDR3: CSARETLEEKLFF. The CDR3 coding sequence is TGCAGTGCTAGGGAGACCCTGGAGGAAAAACTGTTTTTT.

The chain joins TRBV6-2 or TRBV6-3 to TRBJ2-7; TRBD2 might be the D (6 bases). The CDR3 is 16 residues long. The V end lost 4 bases, the J end lost 0 bases, and 16 bases lay between the germline ends. CDR1 is MNHEY, CDR2 SVGEGT, per germline. CDR3 loop: CASSFWPLANSYEQYF. As DNA, the CDR3 is TGTGCCAGCAGTTTCTGGCCTCTAGCGAACTCCTACGAGCAGTACTTC.